The 29 T cell receptor beta chains presented below share a single source sample, sequenced in a study of OX40 agonist ivuxolimab in advanced cancers. Only in-frame clones appear in the TCRdb table, and some are missing; sequencing was by immunoSEQ multiplex PCR. The table shows roughly 56,000 clones, with 75% to 90% occurring only once. Sequences were derived from CD4+ or CD8+ T cells sorted from blood, sampled in a trial of the OX40 agonist ivuxolimab. The receptors here all came from an adult with an advanced solid tumor such as melanoma, head and neck, liver or kidney cancer.

The J gene is TRBJ2-7, the V gene TRBV5-4; TRBD2 aligns across 14 bases. Unmatched junction bases numbered 8, after V lost 3 bases and J lost 6 bases. This CDR3 spans 16 amino acids. Germline V gives CDR1 SGHNT, CDR2 YYREEE (reference sequence). CDR3: CASSYGTSGRGGEQYF. The DNA of the CDR3 is TGTGCCAGCAGCTACGGGACTAGCGGGAGAGGTGGCGAGCAGTACTTC.

The chain has TRBV5-4 and TRBJ2-7; D is unresolved. V lost 0 bases to trimming and J lost 3 bases, with 7 bases between them. CDR3 length: 13 residues. From germline, CDR1 is SGHNT and CDR2 YYREEE (reference sequence). In DNA, the CDR3 is TGTGCCAGCAGCTTGGATGACGTCTACGAGCAGTACTTC. This translates into CASSLDDVYEQYF.

The chain carries TRBV28 and TRBJ2-1; maybe TRBD2 (5 bases). The V end was cut by 2 bases, the J end by 5 bases, with 13 bases between. CDR1 MDHEN and CDR2 SYDVKM come from the germline V gene. This CDR3 contains 15 residues. The DNA of the CDR3 is TGTGCCAGCAGTTTAGTGGGAGTGGGCAACAATGAGCAGTTCTTC. Protein sequence: CASSLVGVGNNEQFF.

The rearrangement uses TRBV11-2 and TRBJ2-4; D is tentatively TRBD1 or TRBD2 (5 bases each). In germline, CDR1 is SGHAT, CDR2 FQNNGV. V shed 5 bases and J shed 2 bases, with 13 bases lying between them. The length of the CDR3 is 15 residues. In nucleotides, the CDR3 is TGTGCCAGCAGCCACGACGGGGCGACCAAAAACATTCAGTACTTC. Its protein is CASSHDGATKNIQYF.

The V and J genes are TRBV10-3 and TRBJ2-7; no reliable D call. Germline values: CDR1 ENHRY, CDR2 SYGVKD. V shed 2 bases and J shed 4 bases, with 6 bases lying between them. The CDR3 contains 12 residues. The CDR3 DNA reads TGTGCCATCAGTGAGCCCCTTTACGAGCAGTACTTC. Protein sequence: CAISEPLYEQYF.

V is TRBV15 and J is TRBJ1-5, with no clear D. Germline CDR1 is LNHNV and CDR2 is YYDKDF (reference sequence). The CDR3 runs to 14 residues. V lost 0 bases and J 1 base, leaving 4 bases between the germline ends. The CDR3: CATSRDYSNQPQHF. CDR3 DNA sequence: TGTGCCACCAGCAGAGATTACAGCAATCAGCCCCAGCATTTT. The full variable domain, completed using reference TRBV15 and TRBJ1-5, is DAMVIQNPRYQVTQFGKPVTLSCSQTLNHNVMYWYQQKSSQAPKLLFHYYDKDFNNEADTPDNFQSRRPNTSFCFLDIRSPGLGDTAMYLCATSRDYSNQPQHFGDGTRLSIL.

This chain joins TRBV6-5 and TRBJ2-1; 7 bases match TRBD2. The CDR3 runs 16 residues. Per the germline V gene, CDR1 is MNHEY and CDR2 is SVGAGI. The ends lost 2 bases at V and 1 base at J; junction bases unmatched: 5. The CDR3 spells CASSYGGSWSYNEQFF. The CDR3 DNA reads as TGTGCCAGCAGTTACGGCGGGAGCTGGTCCTACAATGAGCAGTTCTTC.

The chain combines TRBV29-1 with TRBJ2-7; TRBD1 matches at 7 bases. J was trimmed by 0 bases and V by 6 bases; bases with no gene match: 5. CDR3 length equals 13 residues. From germline, CDR1 is SQVTM and CDR2 ANQGSEA. The CDR3 is CSVGTVSSYEQYF. CDR3 coding DNA: TGCAGCGTAGGGACAGTAAGCTCCTACGAGCAGTACTTC.

V is TRBV16 and J is TRBJ2-7; TRBD1 is a possible D gene (5 bases). CDR3 length: 17 residues. Germline V gives CDR1 KGHSY, CDR2 FQNENV. The V and J ends lost 2 bases and 0 bases respectively, with 17 bases between them. CDR3 residues: CASSQVPGDSHSYEQYF. The CDR3 nucleotides read TGTGCCAGCAGCCAAGTTCCTGGTGACAGCCACTCCTACGAGCAGTACTTC.

The chain links TRBV19 to TRBJ2-7; TRBD2 is a possible D gene (6 bases). Germline CDR1 and CDR2: LNHDA and SQIVND (reference sequence). There are 13 residues in the CDR3. Trimming pared 7 bases from V and 3 bases from J, leaving 13 bases between. The CDR3, as DNA: TGTGCCAGTAACGGGGGAGTGGGCTACGAGCAGTACTTC. It yields the protein CASNGGVGYEQYF.

The chain uses TRBV19 and TRBJ2-7; D perhaps matches TRBD2 (6 bases). This CDR3 is 14 amino acids long. V lost 3 bases, J lost 2 bases, and 11 bases lay in between. Germline-derived CDR1 and CDR2 are LNHDA and SQIVND (reference sequence). The CDR3 region has the DNA TGTGCCAGTAGTATTGGGGGGATGACCTACGAGCAGTACTTC. It codes for CASSIGGMTYEQYF.

The chain couples TRBV7-8 to TRBJ1-4; 9 bases map to TRBD1. Per germline, CDR1 SGHVS and CDR2 FQNEAQ. The junction had 4 bases not matched to a gene; V was cut back by 5 bases and J by 3 bases. The CDR3 consists of 15 residues. The CDR3 DNA reads TGTGCCAGCAGCCCACAGGGGGCAGCTAATGAAAAACTGTTTTTT. Its protein product is CASSPQGAANEKLFF.

This chain uses TRBV9 with TRBJ2-1, with unresolved D. This CDR3 is built from 13 residues. The ends were cut back, 0 bases at V and 9 bases at J, with 10 bases in the middle. The germline CDR1 and CDR2 sequences are SGDLS and YYNGEE. The DNA for the CDR3 is TGTGCCAGCAGCGTAGCCCGTTCCGGTGAGCAGTTCTTC. The encoded protein is CASSVARSGEQFF.

V usage is TRBV7-8 and J usage is TRBJ2-5, with D hard to call. Trimming shortened V by 5 bases and J by 4 bases, and 17 bases separated the two germline ends. This CDR3 has 15 amino acids. Germline CDR1 SGHVS, CDR2 FQNEAQ. CDR3 residues: CASSLRAQAGETQYF. CDR3 sequence (DNA): TGTGCCAGCAGCCTCCGGGCCCAGGCCGGAGAGACCCAGTACTTC.

The chain is built from TRBV11-2 and TRBJ2-5; perhaps TRBD2 as D (6 bases). Trimming removed 2 bases at V and 5 bases at J, with 21 bases between. The V gene's germline CDR1 is SGHAT and CDR2 FQNNGV. The CDR3 totals 17 residues. CDR3 residues: CASSLPPVLAGLETQYF. In DNA form, the CDR3 reads TGTGCCAGCAGCTTACCCCCGGTACTAGCCGGTTTGGAGACCCAGTACTTC.

The chain has TRBV6-1 and TRBJ2-3, with D possibly matching TRBD1 (6 bases). This CDR3 comprises 14 residues. The germline V and J ends were trimmed by 5 bases and 2 bases, with 11 bases remaining between them. Germline lookup yields CDR1 MNHNS and CDR2 SASEGT. CDR3 region: CASSQGQLTDTQYF. The CDR3 DNA is TGTGCCAGCAGTCAAGGACAGCTCACAGATACGCAGTATTTT.

In its sample, this clone was seen once. J is TRBJ2-2 and V is TRBV4-3, with D perhaps matching TRBD2 (5 bases). The germline CDR1 and CDR2 sequences are LGHNA and YSLEER. The CDR3 runs 16 residues. V was cut by 0 bases and J by 3 bases, with 11 bases left in between. CDR3 DNA sequence: TGCGCCAGCAGCCAAGAGGGAGCCTTATACACCGGGGAGCTGTTTTTT. Encoded protein: CASSQEGALYTGELFF.

A single count supports this clone. This chain uses TRBV6-5 with TRBJ2-7; D perhaps matches TRBD1 (6 bases). The V end lost 0 bases, the J end lost 0 bases, and 12 bases lay between the germline ends. Germline lookup yields CDR1 MNHEY and CDR2 SVGAGI. The CDR3 sequence is 16 residues long. The CDR3 protein is CASSYSMGQSSYEQYF. The DNA of the CDR3 is TGTGCCAGCAGTTACTCGATGGGACAAAGCTCCTACGAGCAGTACTTC.

This clone was picked up one time. The chain combines TRBV27 with TRBJ1-5; 7 bases align to TRBD1. Germline CDR1 is MNHEY and CDR2 is SMNVEV (reference sequence). With V trimmed by 6 bases and J by 0 bases, 8 bases remained unmatched. The CDR3 spans 16 residues. CDR3 in amino acids: CASSVSTGDSNQPQHF. In nucleotides, the CDR3 is TGTGCCAGCAGCGTTTCTACAGGGGATAGCAATCAGCCCCAGCATTTT.

The chain combines TRBV10-2 with TRBJ2-7; D unclear. The CDR3 covers 16 residues. Germline values: CDR1 WSHSY, CDR2 SAAADI. The V gene lost 4 bases and the J gene lost 3 bases, with 19 bases spanning the gap. CDR3 in DNA: TGCGCCAGCAGTGGGGGTTTAGGCGACAATGGCTACGAGCAGTACTTC. Its protein product is CASSGGLGDNGYEQYF.

The chain recombines TRBV9 with TRBJ1-3; D remains unclear. Trimming removed 4 bases at V and 0 bases at J, with 11 bases between. The CDR3 has 15 residues. Germline V gene sequence: CDR1 SGDLS, CDR2 YYNGEE. CDR3: CASSTGGYSGNTIYF. CDR3 DNA sequence: TGTGCCAGCAGCACCGGAGGCTACTCTGGAAACACCATATATTTT.

Comment on this clone: One junction end does not reproduce the germline sequence, and a read error may be involved. Additional DNA sequences in this sample encode the identical CDR3. This sequence joins TRBV7-9 and TRBJ2-6; maybe TRBD1 (5 bases). The CDR3 totals 15 residues. Germline V gives CDR1 SEHNR, CDR2 FQNEAQ (reference sequence). CDR3 sequence reads: CASSFRFSGANVLTF. In nucleotides, the CDR3 is TGTGCCAGCAGTTTTCGTTTCTCTGGGGCCAACGTCCTAACTTTC. The full variable domain, completed using reference TRBV7-9 and TRBJ2-6, is DTGVSQNPRHKITKRGQNVTFRCDPISEHNRLYWYRQTLGQGPEFLTYFQNEAQLEKSRLLSDRFSAERPKGSFSTLEIQRTEQGDSAMYLCASSFRFSGANVLTFGAGSRLTVL.

The chain recombines TRBV10-3 with TRBJ2-1; D could derive from TRBD1 or TRBD2 (5 bases each). CDR1 is ENHRY and CDR2 is SYGVKD in the germline V gene. CDR3 length: 14 amino acids. V shed 6 bases and J shed 8 bases, with 17 bases lying between them. CDR3 residues: CAIRKNTRDDEQFF. DNA of the CDR3: TGTGCCATCAGAAAGAATACACGGGACGATGAGCAGTTCTTC.

CDR3 sequence (DNA): TGTGCCAGCAGCCCGTGGGAGGGGGCGAACACTGAAGCTTTCTTT. Translated: CASSPWEGANTEAFF. The chain uses TRBV7-9 and TRBJ1-1; 7 bases agree with TRBD1. CDR3 length: 15 amino acids. Trimming took 5 bases from V and 1 from J; bases not matched to a gene: 7. Germline V gene data show CDR1 as SEHNR and CDR2 as FQNEAQ (reference sequence).

The V call is TRBV13, the J call TRBJ2-2; D is undetermined. Germline CDR1 and CDR2: PRHDT and FYEKMQ (reference sequence). Trimming stripped 4 bases from V and 6 bases from J, with 9 bases between. This CDR3 has 13 amino acids. As DNA, the CDR3 is TGTGCCAGCAGCTGGGGTGAGCCCGGGGAGCTGTTTTTT. This sequence encodes CASSWGEPGELFF.

This clone appeared a few times. This chain uses TRBV19 with TRBJ2-7; D is unresolved. Germline V gene lookup returns CDR1 LNHDA and CDR2 SQIVND (reference sequence). The CDR3 covers 15 residues. Between the trimmed V and J ends, which lost 8 bases and 6 bases, there was a span of 23 bases. The CDR3 bases are TGTGCCAGTCAAGCTCGTGGGGTCTCCTTCGGCGAGCAGTACTTC. Translation gives CASQARGVSFGEQYF.

The chain employs TRBV7-6 and TRBJ1-4, with D tentatively TRBD1 (6 bases). The CDR3 is made up of 12 amino acids. Per the germline V gene, CDR1 is SGHVS and CDR2 is FNYEAQ. V was cut by 5 bases and J by 7 bases, with 8 bases left in between. The CDR3 bases are TGTGCCAGCAGCGGGGGGCCTGAAAAACTGTTTTTT. Its translation: CASSGGPEKLFF.

The chain links TRBV13 to TRBJ2-5, with a weak D call TRBD1 (5 bases). This CDR3 region has 14 residues. Trimming removed 4 bases at V and 2 bases at J, with 11 bases between. CDR1 and CDR2 from the germline V gene are PRHDT and FYEKMQ (reference sequence). The CDR3 is CASSSRQKQETQYF. The CDR3 nucleotides are TGTGCCAGCAGCTCGAGACAGAAACAAGAGACCCAGTACTTC.

The CDR3 sequence: CASSLIVNGELFF. The CDR3, as DNA: TGTGCCAGCAGCTTAATAGTAAACGGGGAGCTGTTTTTT. The chain combines TRBV7-3 with TRBJ2-2; D is ambiguous. The CDR3 length is 13 residues. V lost 1 base and J lost 7, with 7 bases in between. CDR1 is SGHTA and CDR2 is FQGTGA in the germline V gene.